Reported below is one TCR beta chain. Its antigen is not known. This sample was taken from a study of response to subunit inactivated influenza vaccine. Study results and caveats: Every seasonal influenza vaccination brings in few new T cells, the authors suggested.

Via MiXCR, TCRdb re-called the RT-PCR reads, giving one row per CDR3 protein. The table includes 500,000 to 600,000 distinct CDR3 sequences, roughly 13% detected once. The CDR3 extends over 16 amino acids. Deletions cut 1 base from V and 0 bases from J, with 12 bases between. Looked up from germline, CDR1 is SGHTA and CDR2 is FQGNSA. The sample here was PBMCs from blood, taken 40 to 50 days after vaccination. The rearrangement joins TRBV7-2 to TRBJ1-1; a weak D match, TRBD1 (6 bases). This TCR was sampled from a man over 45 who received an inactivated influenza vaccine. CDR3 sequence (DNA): TGTGCCAGCAGCTTAGAGGGCGGACAGATGAACACTGAAGCTTTCTTT. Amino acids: CASSLEGGQMNTEAFF.